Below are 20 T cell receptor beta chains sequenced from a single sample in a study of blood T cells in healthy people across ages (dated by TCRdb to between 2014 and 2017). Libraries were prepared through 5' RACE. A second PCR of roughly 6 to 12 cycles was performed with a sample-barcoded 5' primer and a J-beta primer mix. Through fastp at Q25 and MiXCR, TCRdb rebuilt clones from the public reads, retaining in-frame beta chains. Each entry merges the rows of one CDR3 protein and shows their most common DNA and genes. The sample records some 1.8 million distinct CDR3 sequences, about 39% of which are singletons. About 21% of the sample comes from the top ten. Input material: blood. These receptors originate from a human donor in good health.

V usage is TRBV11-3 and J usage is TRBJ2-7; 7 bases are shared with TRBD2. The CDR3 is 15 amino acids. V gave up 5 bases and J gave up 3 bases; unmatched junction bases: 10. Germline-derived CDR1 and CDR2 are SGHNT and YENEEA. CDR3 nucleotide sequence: TGTGCCAGCAGCCCACGAGCTAGCGGCCTCTACGAGCAGTACTTC. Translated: CASSPRASGLYEQYF.

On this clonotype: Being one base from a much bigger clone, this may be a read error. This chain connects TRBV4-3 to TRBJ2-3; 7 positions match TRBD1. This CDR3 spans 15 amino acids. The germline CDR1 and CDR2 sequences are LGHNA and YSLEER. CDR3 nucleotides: TGCGCCCGCAGCCTTACAGGGGTAGGGACAGATACGCAGTATTTT. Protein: CARSLTGVGTDTQYF.

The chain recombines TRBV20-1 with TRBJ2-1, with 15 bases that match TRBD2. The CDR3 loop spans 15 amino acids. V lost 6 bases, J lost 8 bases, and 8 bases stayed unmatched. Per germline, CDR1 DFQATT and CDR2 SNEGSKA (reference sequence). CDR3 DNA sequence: TGCAGTGCACCCGGACTAGCGGGGGGGCCGCATGAGCAGTTCTTC. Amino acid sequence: CSAPGLAGGPHEQFF.

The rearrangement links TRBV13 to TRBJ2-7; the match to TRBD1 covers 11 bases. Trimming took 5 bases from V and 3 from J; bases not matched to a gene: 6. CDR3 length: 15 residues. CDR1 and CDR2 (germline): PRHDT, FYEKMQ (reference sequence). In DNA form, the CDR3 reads TGTGCCAGCAGCCCCCGGGACAGGGGGGACTACGAGCAGTACTTC. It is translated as CASSPRDRGDYEQYF.

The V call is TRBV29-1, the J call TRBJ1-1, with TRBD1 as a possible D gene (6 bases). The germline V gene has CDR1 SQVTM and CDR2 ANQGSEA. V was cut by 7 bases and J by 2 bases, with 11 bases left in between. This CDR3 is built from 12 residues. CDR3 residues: CSGWGPNTEAFF. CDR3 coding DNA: TGCAGCGGCTGGGGGCCAAACACTGAAGCTTTCTTT.

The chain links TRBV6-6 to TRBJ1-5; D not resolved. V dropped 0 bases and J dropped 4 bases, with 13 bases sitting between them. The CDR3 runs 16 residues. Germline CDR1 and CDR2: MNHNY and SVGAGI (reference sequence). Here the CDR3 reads CASSYSEDLKNQPQHF. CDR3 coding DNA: TGTGCCAGCAGTTACTCAGAGGACTTAAAAAATCAGCCCCAGCATTTT.

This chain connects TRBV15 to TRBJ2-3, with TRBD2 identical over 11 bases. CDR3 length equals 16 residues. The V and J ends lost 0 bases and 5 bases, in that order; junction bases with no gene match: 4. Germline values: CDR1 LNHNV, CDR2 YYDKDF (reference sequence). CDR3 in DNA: TGTGCCACCAGCAGAGAGGCTAGCGGGGGGTTAGATACGCAGTATTTT. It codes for CATSREASGGLDTQYF. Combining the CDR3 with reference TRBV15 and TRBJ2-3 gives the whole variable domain DAMVIQNPRYQVTQFGKPVTLSCSQTLNHNVMYWYQQKSSQAPKLLFHYYDKDFNNEADTPDNFQSRRPNTSFCFLDIRSPGLGDTAMYLCATSREASGGLDTQYFGPGTRLTVL.

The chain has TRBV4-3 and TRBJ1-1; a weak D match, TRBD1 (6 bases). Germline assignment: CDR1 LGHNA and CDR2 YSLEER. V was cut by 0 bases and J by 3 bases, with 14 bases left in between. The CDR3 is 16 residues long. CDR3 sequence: CASSQDYRARDTEAFF. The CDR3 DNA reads TGCGCCAGCAGCCAAGATTACAGGGCTCGGGACACTGAAGCTTTCTTT.

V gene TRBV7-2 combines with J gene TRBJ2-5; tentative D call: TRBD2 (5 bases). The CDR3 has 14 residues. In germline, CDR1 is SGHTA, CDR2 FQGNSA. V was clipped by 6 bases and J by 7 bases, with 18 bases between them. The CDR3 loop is CASSPQRSLGTQYF. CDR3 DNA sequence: TGTGCCAGCAGTCCCCAGCGGAGCCTGGGGACCCAGTACTTC.

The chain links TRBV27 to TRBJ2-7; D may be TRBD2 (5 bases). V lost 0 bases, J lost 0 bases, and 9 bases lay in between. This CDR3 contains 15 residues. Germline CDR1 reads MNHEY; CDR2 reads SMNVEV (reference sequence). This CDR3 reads CASSLSLEGSYEQYF. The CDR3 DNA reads TGTGCCAGCAGTTTATCCCTCGAGGGCTCCTACGAGCAGTACTTC.

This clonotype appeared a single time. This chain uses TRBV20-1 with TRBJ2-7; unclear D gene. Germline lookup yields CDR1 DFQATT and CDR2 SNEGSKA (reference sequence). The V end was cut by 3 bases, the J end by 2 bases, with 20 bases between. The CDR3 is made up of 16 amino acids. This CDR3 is CSASSLHYTPPYEQYF. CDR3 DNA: TGCAGTGCTAGCTCCCTGCACTACACCCCTCCCTACGAGCAGTACTTC.

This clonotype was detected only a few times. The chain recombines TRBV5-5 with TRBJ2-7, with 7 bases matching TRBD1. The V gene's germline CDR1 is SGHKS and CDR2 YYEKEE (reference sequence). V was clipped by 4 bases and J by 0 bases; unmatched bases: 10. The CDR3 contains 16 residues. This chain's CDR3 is CASSPEQGTTSYEQYF. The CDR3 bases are TGTGCCAGCAGCCCAGAACAGGGGACAACCTCCTACGAGCAGTACTTC.

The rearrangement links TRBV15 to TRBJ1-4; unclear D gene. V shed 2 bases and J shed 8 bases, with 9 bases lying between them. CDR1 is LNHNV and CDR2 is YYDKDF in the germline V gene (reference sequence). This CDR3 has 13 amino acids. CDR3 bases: TGTGCCACCAGCAGATCACGGAACGAAAAACTGTTTTTT. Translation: CATSRSRNEKLFF.

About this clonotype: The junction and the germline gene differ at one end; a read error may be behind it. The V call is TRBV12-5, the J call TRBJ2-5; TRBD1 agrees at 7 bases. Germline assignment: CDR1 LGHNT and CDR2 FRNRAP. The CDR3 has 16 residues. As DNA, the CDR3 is TGTGCTAGTAGTTTTCAGACAGGGTTGACGGGAGAGACCCAGTACTTC. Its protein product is CASSFQTGLTGETQYF.

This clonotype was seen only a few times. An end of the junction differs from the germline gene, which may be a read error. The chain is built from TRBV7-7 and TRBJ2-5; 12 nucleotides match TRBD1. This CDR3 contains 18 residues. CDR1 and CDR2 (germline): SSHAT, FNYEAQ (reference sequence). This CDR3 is CASSLKETGTGGMETQYF. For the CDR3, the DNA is TGTGCTAGCAGCTTAAAGGAGACCGGGACAGGGGGCATGGAGACCCAGTACTTC.

The CDR3, as DNA: TGTGCCAGCAGCCAACTCCCAGGGAATGAGCAGTTCTTC. This codes for CASSQLPGNEQFF. V and J are TRBV4-2 and TRBJ2-1, with D tentatively TRBD1 (5 bases). Germline V lookup: CDR1 LGHNA, CDR2 YNFKEQ. This CDR3 has 13 residues. The V end lost 2 bases, the J end lost 7 bases, and 9 bases lay between the germline ends.

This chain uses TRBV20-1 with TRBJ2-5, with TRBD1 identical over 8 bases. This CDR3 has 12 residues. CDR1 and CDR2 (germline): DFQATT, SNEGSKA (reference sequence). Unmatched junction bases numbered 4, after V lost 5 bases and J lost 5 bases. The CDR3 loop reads CSAEDRAETQYF. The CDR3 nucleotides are TGCAGTGCTGAGGACAGGGCGGAGACCCAGTACTTC.

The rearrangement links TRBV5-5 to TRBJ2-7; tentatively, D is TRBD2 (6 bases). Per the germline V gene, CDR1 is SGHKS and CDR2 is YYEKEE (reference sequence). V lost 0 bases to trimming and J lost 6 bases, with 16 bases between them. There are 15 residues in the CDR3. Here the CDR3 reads CASSLGPLGSGEQYF. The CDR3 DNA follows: TGTGCCAGCAGCTTGGGCCCCCTCGGGAGCGGCGAGCAGTACTTC.

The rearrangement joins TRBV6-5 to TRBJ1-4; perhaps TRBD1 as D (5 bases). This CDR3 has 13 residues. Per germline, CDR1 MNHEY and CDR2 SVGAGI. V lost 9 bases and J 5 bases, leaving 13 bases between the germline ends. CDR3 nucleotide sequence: TGTGCCAGTAGGGCGGGGGGAAATGAAAAACTGTTTTTT. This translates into CASRAGGNEKLFF.

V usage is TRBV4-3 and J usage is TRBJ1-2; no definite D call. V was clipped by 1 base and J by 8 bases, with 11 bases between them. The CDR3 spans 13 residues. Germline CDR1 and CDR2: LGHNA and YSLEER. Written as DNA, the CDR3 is TGCGCCAGCAGCCAAGCATCGGCTGGCGGCTACACCTTC. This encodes CASSQASAGGYTF.